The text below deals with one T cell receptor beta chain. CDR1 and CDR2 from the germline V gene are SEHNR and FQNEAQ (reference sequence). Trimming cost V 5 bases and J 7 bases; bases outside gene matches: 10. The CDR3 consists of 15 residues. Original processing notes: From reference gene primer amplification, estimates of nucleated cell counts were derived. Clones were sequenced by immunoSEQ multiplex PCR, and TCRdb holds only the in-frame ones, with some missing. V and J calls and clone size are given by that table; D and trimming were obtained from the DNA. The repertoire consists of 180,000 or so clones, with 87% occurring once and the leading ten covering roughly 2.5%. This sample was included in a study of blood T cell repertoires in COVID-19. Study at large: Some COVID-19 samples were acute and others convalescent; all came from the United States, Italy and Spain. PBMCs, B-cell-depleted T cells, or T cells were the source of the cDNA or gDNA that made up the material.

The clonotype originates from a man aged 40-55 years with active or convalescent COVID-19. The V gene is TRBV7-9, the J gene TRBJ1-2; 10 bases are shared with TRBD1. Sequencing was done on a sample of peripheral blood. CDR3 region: CASSPTGTGVSGYTF. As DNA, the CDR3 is TGTGCCAGCAGCCCAACCGGGACAGGGGTATCTGGCTACACCTTC.